The subject of this entry is one T cell receptor (beta chain). Its antigen target is currently unknown. No much larger clone is present one base from it, and per-base qualities are unavailable. RNA was extracted using the RNeasy kit, and roughly 0.45 to 1 microgram was reverse transcribed with random hexamers. TCR beta CDR3 regions were amplified with the immunoSEQ multiplex PCR assay covering 54 Vbeta and 13 Jbeta segments. To correct PCR amplification bias, a synthetic template baseline was used for both primer optimization and computational correction. The authors' analysis ran thus. Reads were assigned to V, D and J genes according to IMGT and analyzed in immunoSEQ Analyzer, with only productive sequences retained. To calculate clonality, Shannon entropy was normalized by log2 of the number of productive unique sequences and then subtracted from one. Public and private clones were assessed among the 100 most prevalent clones of each patient and control. Clones were defined as Susac-specific if absent from the healthy and MS cohorts, from more than 900 published viral clones and from other ImmuneACCESS disease sequences. TCRdb applied fastp at Q25 and MiXCR to the public reads, then kept only in-frame beta chains. Each record represents a unique CDR3 protein, reported with the most common genes and DNA among its rows. None of the V and J calls come from the authors' own analysis; TCRdb made them. In this sample the table shows roughly 190,000 distinct CDR3 sequences, 85% to 95% of which occur a single time. Jointly, the top ten make up around 0.16% of the sample.

Peripheral blood CD8+ and CD4+ T cells from healthy donors, Susac syndrome patients and multiple sclerosis patients were profiled by high-throughput TCR beta sequencing. Recently defined diagnostic criteria for definite or probable disease were met by the Susac syndrome patients. Bulk CD8+ and CD4+ T cells were purified by magnetic negative isolation, while CD8+ TEMRA cells were enriched using FACS. Blood was collected in EDTA tubes and processed within 24 hours, with PBMCs isolated through density gradient centrifugation. PBMCs intended for TCR sequencing were frozen in liquid nitrogen and were later thawed in a 37 degrees C water bath. The sorted or isolated CD4+, CD8+ and CD8+ TEMRA cells had a purity of 90% or higher. This sample stems from a study of CD8 T cells in Susac syndrome (dated by TCRdb to between 2017 and 2020). At the level of the whole study: Among the sequenced Susac syndrome patients, six had clinically active disease and under 10 were in clinical remission. The study used repertoire sequencing to test whether antigen drove CD8+ T cell activation and differentiation in Susac syndrome. At blood withdrawal, Susac syndrome patients were therapy-naive, treated with corticosteroids (with IVIg additionally given to some), or treated with IVIg alone. CD8+ T cell repertoire clonality was compared between 11 to 12 healthy donors, approximately 14 Susac syndrome patients and some 15 multiple sclerosis patients. Overall study outcomes, separate from this receptor: Susac syndrome CD8+ repertoires showed clonal expansion, highest in CD8+ TEMRA cells and greater in clinically active than remitting patients. Approximately 17 and five Susac-specific public clones were found in the total CD8+ and CD8+ TEMRA repertoires, respectively. The number of individuals in the TCR sequencing and HLA analysis was recognized as being relatively small.

From the cysteine up to the phenylalanine, the CDR3 has a length of 13 residues. Only the CDR3 portion is preserved as DNA: 39 bases, with reading frame beginning at the first base. Between the V and J ends, shortened by 1 base and 7 bases respectively, the junction contains 8 bases. CDR1 LGHNT and CDR2 FRNRAP are derived from the germline V gene. The chain is made from TRBV12-5 and TRBJ2-1; the D gene is perhaps TRBD1, from 5 matching bases. This receptor was taken from a human donor with Susac syndrome. The sequenced material came from CD8+ T cells from PBMCs. In nucleotides, the sequence is TGTGCTAGTGGTTTGGCCAGGGCTAATGAGCAGTTCTTC. Protein translation: CASGLARANEQFF.